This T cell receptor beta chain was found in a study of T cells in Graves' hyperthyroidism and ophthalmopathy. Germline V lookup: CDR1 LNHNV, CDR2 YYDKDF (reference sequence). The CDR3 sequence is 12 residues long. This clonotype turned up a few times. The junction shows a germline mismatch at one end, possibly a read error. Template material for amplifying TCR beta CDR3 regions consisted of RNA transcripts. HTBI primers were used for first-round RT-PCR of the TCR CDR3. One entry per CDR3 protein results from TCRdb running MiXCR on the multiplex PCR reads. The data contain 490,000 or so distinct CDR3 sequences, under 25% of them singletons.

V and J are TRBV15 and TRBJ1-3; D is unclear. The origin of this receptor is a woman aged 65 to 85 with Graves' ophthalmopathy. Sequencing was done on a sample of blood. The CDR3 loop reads CATGRQGNTIYF. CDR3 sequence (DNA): TGTGCCACCGGCAGGCAGGGAAACACCATATATTTT. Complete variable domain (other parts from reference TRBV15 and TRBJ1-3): DAMVIQNPRYQVTQFGKPVTLSCSQTLNHNVMYWYQQKSSQAPKLLFHYYDKDFNNEADTPDNFQSRRPNTSFCFLDIRSPGLGDTAMYLCATGRQGNTIYFGEGSWLTVV.